The TCR beta chain described here comes from a study of T cells in Graves' hyperthyroidism and ophthalmopathy (dated by TCRdb to about 2019). For the wider study: Peripheral blood was sampled at the time of initial diagnosis, prior to any treatment. A discovery cohort of about 96 patients, about 40 with Graves' ophthalmopathy and more than 55 with stable Graves' hyperthyroidism, was used to find distinguishing TCR V-J signatures. Whether ophthalmopathy could be predicted prospectively was tested in an independent validation cohort made up of 18 to 20 hyperthyroidism patients plus 17 patients who later progressed to ophthalmopathy. The roughly 94 discovery patients were randomly split 7:3 into training and test sets. In six Graves' hyperthyroidism patients, the study also compared T-cell repertoires from thyroid tissue with T-cell repertoires from blood. After blood sampling, hyperthyroidism patients were treated with methimazole at a starting dose of 30 mg daily, and ophthalmopathy patients were treated with high-dose intravenous methylprednisolone. The paper reports TCR Vbeta CDR3 sequencing of approximately 140 peripheral blood samples: 40 to 45 ophthalmopathy, fewer than 80 hyperthyroidism and roughly 17 progressor patients.

The trim is 1 base for V and 3 bases for J, with a gap of 10 bases between the germline ends. Its CDR3 holds 14 amino acids, cysteine through phenylalanine. Only CDR3 DNA is held: 42 bases, read in frame from base 1. The germline V gene (reference sequence) sets CDR1 to LGHDT and CDR2 to YNNKEL. The table lists this clonotype with a few counts. The specificity of this receptor is unknown. Base qualities are missing; no much larger clone stands one base away. On the study overall, not on this receptor specifically: Sample size was not statistically predetermined, and blinding of investigators to group allocation was not performed. In cross-validation, a model built on a 13 V-J signature told ophthalmopathy apart from stable hyperthyroidism with approximately 90% sensitivity and about 81% specificity, and in testing the same model reached 80%/75%. Blood samples also contained most of the expanded thyroid clonotypes (frequency above 0.001), which suggests that blood repertoires may reflect thyroid immune responses. During validation, the model predicted progression to ophthalmopathy a median of roughly 7.1 months ahead of onset, with almost 71% sensitivity and about 72% specificity.

In the ophthalmopathy patients, disease was moderately to severely active, with a Clinical Activity Score of 3 or more, a NOSPECS grade of 4 or more, and a duration of less than 3 months. Exclusion was applied to patients with uncontrolled infections, other autoimmune diseases, pregnancy or lactation. Diagnoses were established on the basis of clinical symptoms, serum thyroxine and TRAb, thyroid ultrasound, and orbital computed tomography. PBMCs were separated from approximately 9.9 ml of fresh peripheral blood using Ficoll-Paque density gradient centrifugation. Trizol reagent was used to extract total RNA, and RNA quality was then checked on an Agilent 2100 Bioanalyzer. TCR beta CDR3 regions were amplified from RNA transcripts. The TCR CDR3 was subjected to a first round of RT-PCR using the HTBI primer set and the Qiagen OneStep RT-PCR kit. A second multiplex PCR round built the libraries, followed by size selection and purification. The libraries were sequenced on an Illumina HiSeq2000 using paired-end 100 bp reads. Processing in the source paper ran as follows. Raw data were processed with SOAPnuke, discarding reads with adapters, uncalled bases, mean Phred below 15, or no exact constant-primer or identifier match. COPE v1.2.5 was used to merge the high-quality paired reads, and each unique nucleotide sequence was defined as a clonotype. MiTCR v1.1 was used to align the clonotypes against IMGT TRBV, TRBD and TRBJ reference segments. Only V-J combinations with frequency above 0.0001, covering about 99% of repertoires, were analysed. The TCS score was defined as F50 (clonal expansion) divided by E x V (chaos), with BLOSUM62-based TCRdist calculated between CDR3 peptides within each V-J. Welch's t-statistics and random forest reduced roughly 540 V-J features to 10 to 15, which were used in a naive Bayes classifier (R e1071). TCRdb reprocessing: public reads trimmed at Q25 with fastp, clones called with MiXCR, in-frame beta chains kept. All rows with the same CDR3 protein become a single entry with the most common DNA and genes. Clone size and V and J calls follow TCRdb, not the original study. This sample holds a few hundred thousand distinct CDR3 sequences; under 25% were observed only once. About half of the sample is in the top ten clones.

The sample comprised blood. Rearrangement joined TRBV3-1 to TRBJ2-7; the D gene cannot be named for sure. This clonotype was sampled from a woman aged 70-85 years with Graves' ophthalmopathy. This receptor has the CDR3 CASSQVGLIYEQYF. The DNA reads TGTGCCAGCAGCCAAGTAGGCCTGATCTACGAGCAGTACTTC.